The sequence of this T cell receptor beta chain was determined in a study of blood T cell repertoires in COVID-19. As for the study in general: From the United States, Italy and Spain came samples of acute and convalescent COVID-19.

Those enrolled, adults aged roughly 18 to 100 years, came from under 25 US areas. Cohort 3 recovery required two negative PCRs, clearance, or symptom resolution. Trimming took 5 bases from V and 7 from J, leaving 15 bases between them. Germline V lookup: CDR1 SGHAT, CDR2 FQNNGV. The CDR3 runs to 14 residues. As originally analysed: Reference gene primer amplification gave nucleated cell count estimates. Assay: immunoSEQ multiplex PCR; the TCRdb copy retains only in-frame clones and omits some. Clonal size and the V and J genes are those of that table, whereas D and trimming came from the DNA. In the table there are more than 300,000 clones, around nine tenths of which are singletons.

The chain is built from TRBV11-2 and TRBJ1-5, with no clear D. Sequenced: PBMCs or T cells enriched from blood (not recorded which). The sequence was collected from a woman between 18 and 29 years old who had recovered from COVID-19. The CDR3 spells CASSQAGNRQPQHF. The CDR3 DNA reads TGTGCCAGCAGCCAGGCGGGGAATCGACAGCCCCAGCATTTT.